This T cell receptor beta chain was identified in a study of CD8 T cells in Susac syndrome. RNA totalling about 0.45 to 1 ug underwent reverse transcription with random hexamers. By means of immunoSEQ multiplex PCR, TCR beta CDR3 spanning 54 Vbeta and 13 Jbeta underwent amplification. TCRdb analysed the immunoSEQ multiplex PCR reads with MiXCR anew, one entry per CDR3 protein. The sample records 90,000 to 110,000 distinct CDR3 sequences, 90% to 96% being singletons. There are 15 residues in the CDR3. Trimming stripped 7 bases from V and 0 bases from J, with 12 bases between. CDR1 is SNHLY and CDR2 is FYNNEI in the germline V gene. In its sample, this clonotype was seen once. CD8+ and CD4+ T cells circulating in blood were sequenced for TCR beta. TEMRA cells were enriched by FACS, and CD4+ and CD8+ T cells were negatively isolated.

This clonotype was sampled from a human donor in good health. This sequence joins TRBV2 and TRBJ1-4; D is perhaps TRBD1 (5 bases). Material for sequencing was CD4+ T cells from PBMCs. The chain's CDR3 is CASKPTDSTNEKLFF. CDR3 coding DNA: TGTGCCAGCAAGCCGACAGATTCAACTAATGAAAAACTGTTTTTT. Combining the CDR3 with reference TRBV2 and TRBJ1-4 gives the whole variable domain EPEVTQTPSHQVTQMGQEVILRCVPISNHLYFYWYRQILGQKVEFLVSFYNNEISEKSEIFDDQFSVERPDGSNFTLKIRSTKLEDSAMYFCASKPTDSTNEKLFFGSGTQLSVL.